The TCR beta chain under discussion was sequenced for a study of blood T cell repertoires in COVID-19. This table comes from immunoSEQ multiplex PCR, and its TCRdb copy is limited to in-frame clones, with some not included. Of about 220,000 clones listed, 75% to 90% are singletons. Sequencing was performed on peripheral blood. The sequence derives from a woman aged 65 to 85 with COVID-19, enrolled during active disease.

CDR3 residues: CASSLLVLAGGNEQFF. The CDR3 DNA is TGTGCCAGCAGTTTATTGGTACTAGCGGGAGGTAATGAGCAGTTCTTC. V gene TRBV28 combines with J gene TRBJ2-1; 12 nucleotides agree with TRBD2. Trimming removed 1 base from V and 7 bases from J; junction bases left unmatched: 5. This CDR3 is 16 amino acids long. The germline V gene has CDR1 MDHEN and CDR2 SYDVKM.